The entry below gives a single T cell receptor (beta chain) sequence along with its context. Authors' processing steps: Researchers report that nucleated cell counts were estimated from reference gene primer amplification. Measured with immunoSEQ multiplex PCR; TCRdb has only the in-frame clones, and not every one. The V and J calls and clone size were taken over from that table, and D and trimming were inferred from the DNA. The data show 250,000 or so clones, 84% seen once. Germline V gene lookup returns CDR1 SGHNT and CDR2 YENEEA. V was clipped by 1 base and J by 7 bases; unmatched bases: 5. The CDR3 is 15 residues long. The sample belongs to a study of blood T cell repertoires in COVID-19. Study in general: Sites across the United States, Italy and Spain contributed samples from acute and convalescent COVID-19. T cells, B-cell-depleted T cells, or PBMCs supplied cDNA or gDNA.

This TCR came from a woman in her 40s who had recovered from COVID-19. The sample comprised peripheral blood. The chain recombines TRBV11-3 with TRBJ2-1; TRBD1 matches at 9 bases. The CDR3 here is CASSLGTGVHNEQFF. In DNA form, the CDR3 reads TGTGCCAGCAGCTTAGGGACAGGGGTTCATAATGAGCAGTTCTTC. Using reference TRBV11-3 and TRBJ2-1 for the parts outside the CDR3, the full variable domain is EAGVVQSPRYKIIEKKQPVAFWCNPISGHNTLYWYLQNLGQGPELLIRYENEEAVDDSQLPKDRFSAERLKGVDSTLKIQPAELGDSAVYLCASSLGTGVHNEQFFGPGTRLTVL.